This T cell receptor beta chain derives from a study of CD8 T cells in Susac syndrome. Concerning this clonotype itself: Its antigen is not identified.

Sequencing targeted TCR beta in T cells from blood (CD8+ and CD4+). CD8+ and CD4+ T cells were negatively isolated; TEMRA cells were FACS-enriched. Study results and limitations: The authors acknowledged that the study's TCR sequencing and HLA analysis involved relatively few individuals.

The CDR3 contains 13 residues. The V gene's germline CDR1 is SGDLS and CDR2 YYNGEE. Trimming removed 0 bases at V and 10 bases at J, with 10 bases between. It was with random hexamers that roughly 0.5 to 1 ug RNA was reverse transcribed. The immunoSEQ assay covered 54 Vbeta and 13 Jbeta segments for CDR3. TCRdb fed the immunoSEQ multiplex PCR reads into MiXCR, producing one record per CDR3 protein. The data show about 300,000 distinct CDR3 sequences, roughly 85% seen once. This clonotype was sampled from a human donor with multiple sclerosis. The gene calls are TRBV9 and TRBJ1-4; D remains ambiguous. The sample taken for sequencing was CD8+ T cells from PBMCs. CDR3: CASSVGTFGKLFF. In nucleotides, the CDR3 is TGTGCCAGCAGCGTAGGGACCTTCGGAAAACTGTTTTTT.